The entry below describes one T cell receptor beta chain. The antigen this receptor binds is unknown. Per-base quality was not reported, and no clone a single base away is much larger than it. This sample stems from a study of blood T cell repertoires in COVID-19 (dated by TCRdb to the early 2020s). In the study overall: The collaborator samples originated in the United States, Italy and Spain and spanned the acute and convalescent phases of COVID-19. The prospective study material was composed of cDNA or gDNA derived from T cells, B-cell-depleted T cells, or PBMCs. The dataset comprised deeply sampled blood TCRbeta repertoires from subjects exposed to, actively infected with, or recovered from COVID-19. The repertoires were released in a freely available public database meant as a resource for research on the immune response to SARS-CoV-2. The samples were drawn from the first 160 participants of the ongoing ImmuneRACE study and from 1,254 subjects provided by 6 global collaborators. Sample metadata almost always included a de-identified subject ID, COVID-19 status, age in years and sex. Where HLA class I and class II types were available, the types were taken from metadata supplied by the sample provider, not from assay-based typing.

Participants in the prospective study were aged roughly 18 to 95 years, lived in 20 to 25 United States geographic areas, and enrolled through a virtual design. In the prospective study, cohorts were assigned on the basis of participant-reported clinical history obtained from a screening survey and a study questionnaire. ImmuneRACE Cohort 3 recovered participants were defined by two consecutive negative NP/OP PCR tests, healthcare professional clearance, or symptom resolution. Each participant in the prospective study had whole blood, serum and a nasopharyngeal or oropharyngeal swab collected by mobile phlebotomists. Additional blood draws and questionnaires over a roughly two-month period could optionally be provided by prospective study participants. Prospective study blood samples were shipped either frozen or at room temperature before DNA extraction. TCRbeta CDR3 regions were amplified from genomic DNA by means of the immunoSEQ Assay, a bias-controlled multiplex PCR. The original methods were these. The number of nucleated cells in each sample was estimated by amplification of reference gene primers within the assay. To quantify the absolute abundance of each unique TCRbeta CDR3 rearrangement, sequence reads were collapsed and filtered. For each sample, productive Simpson clonality was calculated as the square root of Simpson's diversity index over productive rearrangements. The table was pulled from immuneACCESS by TCRdb, which kept in-frame rearrangements only. Such tables lose some clones; where checked, under half of the loss comes from unresolved V genes, and the rest has no known cause. V and J calls and clone size are as listed in that table; D and trimming were resolved from the DNA. Here the sample has 180,000 or so clones; more than 65% occur a single time. The leading ten clones occupy 12% to 15% of the sample.

The paper as a whole reports these results and caveats: Clinical and demographic metadata were provided uncurated, with the amount varying by source and participant.

The junction shows trimming of 0 bases on V and 1 base on J, plus 10 bases between the germline ends. The germline V gene sets CDR1 to SGHDN and CDR2 to FVKESK. From its cysteine to its phenylalanine, the CDR3 spans 16 amino acids. The CDR3 DNA has 48 bases and is translated from base 1. Material for sequencing was PBMCs or T cells enriched from blood (not recorded which). The source of this sequence is a man aged 45 to 65 who had recovered from COVID-19. Recombination linked TRBV14 to TRBJ2-1, and perhaps TRBD2 as D gene, on 6 matching bases. The CDR3 region has the sequence CASSQDPGDSYNEQFF. The nucleotide sequence is given as TGTGCCAGCAGCCAAGACCCGGGAGATTCCTACAATGAGCAGTTCTTC.